The 4 T cell receptor beta chains presented below share a single source sample, sequenced in a study of CD4 T cells in relation to SARS-CoV-2 and coronaviruses. Their antigens are not known. Unexposed donor CD4+ T cells date from 2011-2018, before the COVID-19 pandemic. Isolation of CD4+ T cells took place after approximately 11 days in culture. The protocol was immunoSEQ multiplex PCR, while the TCRdb copy is restricted to in-frame clones and leaves out a portion. The sample lists about 18,000 clones, about 80% occurring once. The material sequenced was CD4+ T cells from PBMCs, cultured in vitro. Receptors originate from a human donor in good health.

This CDR3 reads CASSSPPGTGGSNSPLHF. The CDR3, as DNA: TGTGCCAGCAGCTCACCCCCAGGGACAGGGGGAAGTAATTCACCCCTCCACTTT. The gene calls are TRBV7-9 and TRBJ1-6, with TRBD1 identical over 11 bases. Germline V gene lookup returns CDR1 SEHNR and CDR2 FQNEAQ (reference sequence). Losses at the gene ends were 4 bases for V and 6 bases for J; bases not matched to a gene: 11. The CDR3 extends over 18 amino acids.

The rearrangement uses TRBV2 and TRBJ1-1, with D uncertain. The CDR3 is made up of 12 amino acids. In germline, CDR1 is SNHLY, CDR2 FYNNEI. The ends were cut back, 6 bases at V and 0 bases at J, with 5 bases in the middle. The CDR3 nucleotides are TGTGCCAGCAGGCCGATGAACACTGAAGCTTTCTTT. Protein product: CASRPMNTEAFF. The full variable domain, in which reference TRBV2 and TRBJ1-1 provide the parts outside the CDR3, is EPEVTQTPSHQVTQMGQEVILRCVPISNHLYFYWYRQILGQKVEFLVSFYNNEISEKSEIFDDQFSVERPDGSNFTLKIRSTKLEDSAMYFCASRPMNTEAFFGQGTRLTVV.

V gene TRBV24-1 combines with J gene TRBJ1-2, with a weak D call TRBD1 (5 bases). V was shortened by 4 bases and J by 8 bases, with 13 bases between the two germline ends. Germline CDR1 KGHDR, CDR2 SFDVKD. CDR3 length: 13 residues. The CDR3 DNA reads TGTGCCACCAGTGAGCGGGGGACTCAAGGCTACACCTTC. Translated, it gives CATSERGTQGYTF.

The chain is built from TRBV15 and TRBJ2-5; 12 bases are a match to TRBD2. V was clipped by 8 bases and J by 5 bases; unmatched bases: 3. Looked up from germline, CDR1 is LNHNV and CDR2 is YYDKDF (reference sequence). CDR3 length: 13 amino acids. In DNA form, the CDR3 reads TGTGCCACCTCTAGCGGGAGGGGGGAGACCCAGTACTTC. It encodes CATSSGRGETQYF.